Below, one T cell receptor beta chain is given with its context. Antigen: not known. Germline V lookup: CDR1 MNHEY, CDR2 SMNVEV (reference sequence). Trimming removed 2 bases from V and 5 bases from J, with 9 bases in between. The CDR3 is 13 residues long. This entry comes from a study of a mutant IDH1 vaccine in newly diagnosed glioma. Some clones are missing from TCRdb's copy, which holds only in-frame ones; the method was immunoSEQ multiplex PCR. The table shows around 50,000 clones, with 65% to 85% occurring only once. Time point in this sample: week 35, safety follow-up. In every dose of vaccine, 300 ug of mutant IDH1 20-mer peptide was given alongside topical imiquimod.

The gene calls are TRBV27 and TRBJ1-2; D unclear. The source material was PBMCs, sampled from a glioma patient whose treatment included an IDH1 peptide vaccine. The sequence came from a middle-aged man with glioma. The CDR3 nucleotides read TGTGCCAGCAGTTTAGCGCCTGGGTATGGCTACACCTTC. As protein: CASSLAPGYGYTF.